This T cell receptor beta chain was found in a study of blood T cell repertoires in COVID-19. Across the whole study: Sites across the United States, Italy and Spain contributed samples from acute and convalescent COVID-19. PBMCs, B-cell-depleted T cells, or T cells provided the cDNA or gDNA that made up the material.

Germline lookup yields CDR1 MNHNS and CDR2 SASEGT. The ends were cut back, 1 base at V and 5 bases at J, with 21 bases in the middle. This CDR3 contains 17 residues. Source study methods: Reference gene primer amplification gave estimated nucleated cell counts. TCRdb keeps only in-frame clones here, not all; method: immunoSEQ multiplex PCR. The V and J calls and clone size are taken from that table; D and trimming were inferred from the DNA. Among 200,000 to 300,000 clones listed, around nine tenths were seen once. V and J are TRBV6-1 and TRBJ2-7, with TRBD2 as a possible D gene (5 bases). The TCR was taken from a man aged 35 to 55 who had recovered from COVID-19. The sequenced sample was peripheral blood. The CDR3 loop reads CASSEVWRVKIGDEQYF. The CDR3 DNA follows: TGTGCCAGCAGTGAAGTATGGCGGGTCAAAATCGGGGACGAGCAGTACTTC.